This passage covers 2 T cell receptor beta chains from one sample sequenced in a study of Ad26.COV2.S vaccination and SARS-CoV-2 variants. The assay was immunoSEQ multiplex PCR, and TCRdb's table has in-frame clones only and misses some. The table lists approximately 480,000 clones, around 90% of them singletons. Treatment indicated: about 20 received Ad26.COV2.S at low or high dose, single or two shots; about 5 received placebo; per-sample allocation not given. The investigators took samples on day 63 after the first vaccine or placebo injection. The sample was peripheral blood, taken in a trial of Ad26.COV2.S vaccine versus placebo. The receptors were gathered from a person between 18 and 65 years old who received the Ad26.COV2.S COVID-19 vaccine or a placebo.

This chain uses TRBV28 with TRBJ2-7, with 8 nucleotides matching TRBD2. V gave up 3 bases and J gave up 0 bases; unmatched junction bases: 7. The CDR3 covers 16 residues. Looked up from germline, CDR1 is MDHEN and CDR2 is SYDVKM. Here the CDR3 DNA reads TGTGCCAGCAGTTTCAACAGCGGGAGCCCCTCCTACGAGCAGTACTTC. Translating it yields CASSFNSGSPSYEQYF.

This clone is a singleton in its sample. This chain uses TRBV4-1 with TRBJ2-7; tentative D call: TRBD2 (6 bases). Trimming took off 10 bases at V and 3 bases at J, with 16 bases between the two ends. The germline CDR1 and CDR2 sequences are MGHRA and YSYEKL. CDR3 length: 13 amino acids. The CDR3 sequence is CATSVGLFYEQYF. CDR3 in DNA: TGCGCCACAAGTGTGGGACTTTTCTACGAGCAGTACTTC.